The 24 T cell receptor beta chains below all came from one sample that was sequenced in a study of T cell repertoires in cytomegalovirus infection. TCRdb called the reads again in MiXCR, with one record for every CDR3 protein. The sample includes 500,000 to 600,000 distinct CDR3 sequences, approximately 16% of them seen just once. What was sequenced was CD8+ T cells from PBMCs. Every receptor here comes from a human donor in good health (CMV status not recorded). Some clones in this sample may be carry-over from other donors' samples.

This clonotype was seen at least ten times. The chain links TRBV7-9 to TRBJ2-5, with D possibly TRBD1 on 5 matching bases. Trimming removed 5 bases at V and 1 base at J, with 26 bases between. Germline CDR1 reads SEHNR; CDR2 reads FQNEAQ (reference sequence). The CDR3 length is 19 residues. CDR3: CASSPKGQSQSPVQETQYF. The CDR3 bases are TGTGCCAGCAGCCCCAAAGGACAAAGCCAGTCCCCAGTCCAAGAGACCCAGTACTTC. The full variable domain, its missing parts supplied by reference TRBV7-9 and TRBJ2-5, is DTGVSQNPRHKITKRGQNVTFRCDPISEHNRLYWYRQTLGQGPEFLTYFQNEAQLEKSRLLSDRFSAERPKGSFSTLEIQRTEQGDSAMYLCASSPKGQSQSPVQETQYFGPGTRLLVL.

Many counts were recorded for this clonotype. The chain is built from TRBV7-6 and TRBJ2-7; no clear D. V dropped 5 bases and J dropped 0 bases, with 14 bases sitting between them. This CDR3 has 15 amino acids. Germline values: CDR1 SGHVS, CDR2 FNYEAQ. In nucleotides, the CDR3 is TGTGCCAGCAGCCCCTCGACGGTTTCCTCCTACGAGCAGTACTTC. It specifies CASSPSTVSSYEQYF. Drawing the rest from reference TRBV7-6 and TRBJ2-7, the complete variable domain is GAGVSQSPRYKVTKRGQDVALRCDPISGHVSLYWYRQALGQGPEFLTYFNYEAQQDKSGLPNDRFSAERPEGSISTLTIQRTEQRDSAMYRCASSPSTVSSYEQYFGPGTRLTVT.

This clonotype was detected a few times. The chain combines TRBV27 with TRBJ1-5; TRBD1 aligns across 8 bases. Germline V gene sequence: CDR1 MNHEY, CDR2 SMNVEV (reference sequence). The CDR3 runs to 14 residues. V lost 5 bases and J lost 5; bases outside the gene matches: 5. The CDR3 region is CASSRTGIYQPQHF. As DNA, the CDR3 is TGTGCCAGCAGTCGGACAGGGATTTATCAGCCCCAGCATTTT.

The CDR3 is CAISELTRGLGTEAFF. The CDR3, as DNA: TGTGCCATCAGTGAGCTAACCAGGGGGCTAGGTACTGAAGCTTTCTTT. The V call is TRBV10-3, the J call TRBJ1-1; TRBD1 matches 8 bases. The CDR3 spans 16 residues. J was trimmed by 5 bases and V by 2 bases; bases with no gene match: 10. Germline CDR1 ENHRY, CDR2 SYGVKD.

The chain carries TRBV27 and TRBJ2-7; TRBD2 matches 8 bases. J gave up 2 bases and V 9 bases, and 12 bases lay outside the gene matches. CDR1 is MNHEY, CDR2 SMNVEV, per germline (reference sequence). The CDR3 length is 15 residues. As DNA, the CDR3 is TGTGCCAGTTCCCGGAGTAGCGGGGACCCCTACGAGCAGTACTTC. Residues: CASSRSSGDPYEQYF.

At least ten counts were recorded for this clonotype. Here the CDR3 DNA reads TGTGCCAGCAGTTTTACCCCCCTCGGGGGAAAGCTGTTTTTT. This encodes CASSFTPLGGKLFF. The chain is built from TRBV27 and TRBJ2-2; perhaps TRBD2 as D (6 bases). Germline assignment: CDR1 MNHEY and CDR2 SMNVEV (reference sequence). The CDR3 has 14 amino acids. The germline V and J ends were trimmed by 3 bases and 12 bases, with 17 bases remaining between them.

The sample holds many counts of this clonotype. The gene calls are TRBV19 and TRBJ2-7; 7 nucleotides align to TRBD1. The CDR3 is made up of 13 amino acids. V was pared by 5 bases and J by 5 bases, with 6 bases of the junction left unmatched. Germline assignment: CDR1 LNHDA and CDR2 SQIVND (reference sequence). CDR3 loop: CASSLDRWNEQYF. As DNA, the CDR3 is TGTGCCAGTAGTCTGGACAGGTGGAACGAGCAGTACTTC.

This clonotype appeared a few times. V and J are TRBV7-9 and TRBJ1-1; 8 bases fit TRBD1. Germline trimming cut 5 bases from V and 4 bases from J; bases unmatched to any gene: 12. CDR1 SEHNR and CDR2 FQNEAQ come from the germline V gene (reference sequence). The CDR3 totals 16 residues. DNA of the CDR3: TGTGCCAGCAGCCCCTCAGGGCAGGGGGCGGGCACTGAAGCTTTCTTT. As protein: CASSPSGQGAGTEAFF.

There are many counts of this clonotype. The chain is built from TRBV7-3 and TRBJ2-3; D remains ambiguous. Germline V gene data show CDR1 as SGHTA and CDR2 as FQGTGA. The CDR3 length is 12 residues. V dropped 0 bases and J dropped 6 bases, with 4 bases sitting between them. The CDR3 DNA sequence: TGTGCCAGCAGCTTAACTGGGGATACGCAGTATTTT. It translates to CASSLTGDTQYF. Full variable domain (rest looked up from reference TRBV7-3 and TRBJ2-3): GAGVSQTPSNKVTEKGKYVELRCDPISGHTALYWYRQSLGQGPEFLIYFQGTGAADDSGLPNDRFFAVRPEGSVSTLKIQRTERGDSAVYLCASSLTGDTQYFGPGTRLTVL.

Ten or more counts support this clonotype. This rearrangement joins TRBV7-8 to TRBJ2-1; 10 nucleotides line up with TRBD2. The CDR3 is 17 amino acids. V was clipped by 5 bases and J by 5 bases; unmatched bases: 12. Germline-derived CDR1 and CDR2 are SGHVS and FQNEAQ. For the CDR3, the DNA is TGTGCCAGCAGCCTCCGTCTAGCGGGGGACCCAAACAATGAGCAGTTCTTC. Translated: CASSLRLAGDPNNEQFF. Full variable domain (rest looked up from reference TRBV7-8 and TRBJ2-1): GAGVSQSPRYKVAKRGQDVALRCDPISGHVSLFWYQQALGQGPEFLTYFQNEAQLDKSGLPSDRFFAERPEGSVSTLKIQRTQQEDSAVYLCASSLRLAGDPNNEQFFGPGTRLTVL.

This clonotype showed up just a few times. This rearrangement joins TRBV18 to TRBJ1-2, with a possible D match to TRBD1 (5 bases). Trimming removed 0 bases at V and 4 bases at J, with 12 bases between. The CDR3 is 15 residues long. Germline V gives CDR1 KGHSH, CDR2 LQKENI. The CDR3 sequence: CASSPPTDKFYGYTF. The DNA for the CDR3 is TGTGCCAGCTCACCACCAACGGACAAATTCTATGGCTACACCTTC.

Comments on this clonotype: One end of the junction is discordant with germline, which a read error may explain. The V call is TRBV11-2, the J call TRBJ2-1; D not certain. This CDR3 region has 15 residues. Germline V lookup: CDR1 SGHAT, CDR2 FQNNGV. CDR3 sequence (DNA): TGTGCCAGCAGCCCGTACAGTAACTCCTACAATGAGCAGTTATTC. Translated: CASSPYSNSYNEQLF.

Ten or more counts support this clonotype. This rearrangement joins TRBV7-9 to TRBJ2-7, with TRBD1 matching 8 bases. The CDR3 is 17 amino acids. Germline V gene lookup returns CDR1 SEHNR and CDR2 FQNEAQ (reference sequence). V was clipped by 1 base and J by 0 bases; unmatched bases: 8. CDR3 amino acids: CASSLGLDRGLSYEQYF. The CDR3 DNA is TGTGCCAGCAGCTTAGGCCTCGACAGGGGACTCTCCTACGAGCAGTACTTC.

This clonotype was seen many times. The gene calls are TRBV7-2 and TRBJ1-1, with D hard to call. The CDR3 is made up of 15 amino acids. The germline gives CDR1 SGHTA, CDR2 FQGNSA. Deletions cut 1 base from V and 4 bases from J, with 13 bases between. CDR3 protein: CASSLGIVVGTEAFF. The CDR3 DNA reads as TGTGCCAGCAGCTTAGGGATAGTTGTGGGCACTGAAGCTTTCTTT.

This clonotype showed up just a few times. The chain recombines TRBV12-3 or TRBV12-4 with TRBJ1-1; no clear D. The CDR3 contains 15 residues. The V end was cut by 3 bases, the J end by 4 bases, with 15 bases between. This chain's CDR3 is CASSFDPGFGTEAFF. The CDR3 DNA sequence: TGTGCCAGCAGTTTTGACCCGGGGTTTGGCACTGAAGCTTTCTTT.

With respect to this clonotype: Compared with germline, one end of the junction differs, possibly owing to a read error. The chain combines TRBV18 with TRBJ2-7; 7 positions match TRBD1. The CDR3 has 13 amino acids. Germline values: CDR1 KGHSH, CDR2 LQKENI. CDR3 sequence (DNA): TGTGCCAGCTCGCCACAGGGGACCTACGAGCAGTACTTC. Protein: CASSPQGTYEQYF.

Concerning this clonotype: A read error may explain this, as a much larger clone is one base away. The genes are TRBV6-1 and TRBJ2-6; 7 bases map to TRBD1. J gave up 7 bases and V 9 bases, and 12 bases lay outside the gene matches. The CDR3 sequence is 15 residues long. CDR1 and CDR2 from the germline V gene are MNHNS and SASEGT. CDR3 sequence (DNA): TGTGCCAGAAGGGACCCGACAGGGAATGCCAACGTCCTGACTTTC. It is translated as CARRDPTGNANVLTF.

In regard to this clonotype: At one end, the junction sequence differs from germline, possibly due to a read error. The gene calls are TRBV12-3 or TRBV12-4 and TRBJ1-1, with 8 bases that match TRBD1. The CDR3 covers 16 residues. As DNA, the CDR3 is TGTGCAAGCAGTCCCCGGACAGGGTATACGAAAACTGAAGCTTTCTTT. Amino acid sequence: CASSPRTGYTKTEAFF.

In its sample, this clonotype was seen many times. The chain couples TRBV6-1 to TRBJ2-1; 9 nucleotides agree with TRBD2. This CDR3 is 15 amino acids long. The germline gives CDR1 MNHNS, CDR2 SASEGT. With 6 bases clipped from V and 5 bases from J, the junction kept 8 bases outside the gene matches. The chain's CDR3 is CASSTGTSSDNEQFF. The CDR3 nucleotides are TGTGCCAGCAGCACCGGGACTAGCAGTGACAATGAGCAGTTCTTC.

This chain links TRBV12-3 or TRBV12-4 with TRBJ1-2; 10 bases are a match to TRBD1. Losses at the gene ends were 3 bases for V and 4 bases for J; bases not matched to a gene: 8. CDR3 length: 16 amino acids. The CDR3 coding sequence is TGTGCCAGCAGTTTCACTAGACAGGGGGCTTCCTATGGCTACACCTTC. Translated: CASSFTRQGASYGYTF.

The chain has TRBV19 and TRBJ2-7; maybe TRBD2 (5 bases). V shed 5 bases and J shed 5 bases, with 13 bases lying between them. The length of the CDR3 is 13 residues. The germline V gene has CDR1 LNHDA and CDR2 SQIVND (reference sequence). This CDR3 reads CASSEQGGNEQYF. In DNA, the CDR3 is TGTGCCAGTAGTGAACAAGGAGGAAACGAGCAGTACTTC.

Only a few counts were recorded for this clonotype. The rearrangement links TRBV4-2 to TRBJ2-2; D unresolved. Germline values: CDR1 LGHNA, CDR2 YNFKEQ. This CDR3 is built from 16 residues. The V end was cut by 0 bases, the J end by 4 bases, with 12 bases between. The CDR3 DNA reads TGTGCCAGCAGCCAAGAAAGTATGTCAGGCACCGGGGAGCTGTTTTTT. Translating it yields CASSQESMSGTGELFF.

This clonotype was seen ten or more times. The chain couples TRBV7-8 to TRBJ2-6, with D possibly TRBD1 on 5 matching bases. V lost 0 bases to trimming and J lost 0 bases, with 12 bases between them. The CDR3 is made up of 18 amino acids. In germline, CDR1 is SGHVS, CDR2 FQNEAQ. Here the CDR3 DNA reads TGTGCCAGCAGCTTAGCAACCAGGGCCTACTCTGGGGCCAACGTCCTGACTTTC. Translation gives CASSLATRAYSGANVLTF.

This clonotype was counted between two and nine times. The V and J genes are TRBV10-3 and TRBJ1-5, with D perhaps TRBD1 (5 bases). This CDR3 region has 12 residues. CDR1 and CDR2 (germline): ENHRY, SYGVKD. DNA of the CDR3: TGTTCAACAGGCGCGGGGAATCAGCCCCAGCATTTT. It yields the protein CSTGAGNQPQHF.